The 11 T cell receptor beta chains below all came from one sample that was sequenced in a study of T cell changes during pregnancy in multiple sclerosis. The repertoire was sequenced with immunoSEQ multiplex PCR; TCRdb's copy has only in-frame clones and lacks some. Among about 60,000 clones listed, just over 90% were seen once. The specimen comprised CD8+ T cells from peripheral blood mononuclear cells, sampled in the second trimester of pregnancy. The receptors here all came from a female donor with multiple sclerosis, enrolled in a pregnancy study.

A few counts support this clone. The chain is built from TRBV6-4 and TRBJ1-1; weak D call: TRBD1 (5 bases). Germline V gene data show CDR1 as MRHNA and CDR2 as SNTAGT. V was shortened by 3 bases and J by 2 bases, with 7 bases between the two germline ends. CDR3 size: 13 residues. The CDR3 DNA reads TGTGCCAGCAGTGAGACAGCCAACACTGAAGCTTTCTTT. Its protein product is CASSETANTEAFF.

The chain recombines TRBV7-6 with TRBJ2-5; 10 bases match TRBD1. This CDR3 has 17 amino acids. V was clipped by 3 bases and J by 1 base; unmatched bases: 8. Per germline, CDR1 SGHVS and CDR2 FNYEAQ. This chain's CDR3 is CASSFISRDRGQETQYF. In DNA, the CDR3 is TGTGCCAGCAGCTTTATTTCTAGGGACAGGGGCCAAGAGACCCAGTACTTC.

The chain links TRBV7-2 to TRBJ2-7; 7 bases line up with TRBD2. V trimming: 4 bases; J trimming: 2 bases; junction bases outside the gene matches: 11. This CDR3 has 16 amino acids. Germline values: CDR1 SGHTA, CDR2 FQGNSA. CDR3 in amino acids: CASSSELASTPYEQYF. The DNA for the CDR3 is TGTGCCAGCAGCTCCGAACTAGCGTCTACTCCCTACGAGCAGTACTTC.

The rearrangement joins TRBV6-1 to TRBJ2-6, with D hard to call. Germline V gives CDR1 MNHNS, CDR2 SASEGT. V was trimmed by 4 bases and J by 1 base, leaving 11 bases between them. This CDR3 is built from 16 residues. CDR3 nucleotide sequence: TGTGCCAGCAGTGGGTCAGCGTCGTCTGGGGCCAACGTCCTGACTTTC. Translating it yields CASSGSASSGANVLTF.

CDR3 in DNA: TGTGCCAGCAGTTCCTCGGCGGGACTAGCAGATACGCAGTATTTT. It is translated as CASSSSAGLADTQYF. J is TRBJ2-3 and V is TRBV6-5; 8 bases map to TRBD2. The CDR3 extends over 15 amino acids. CDR1 and CDR2 (germline): MNHEY, SVGAGI. The V gene end was trimmed by 4 bases and the J gene end by 4 bases; junction bases not matched to a gene: 7.

V and J are TRBV2 and TRBJ1-2, with 7 positions matching TRBD1. Germline V CDR1 and CDR2: SNHLY, FYNNEI. The CDR3 contains 16 residues. With 3 bases clipped from V and 5 bases from J, the junction kept 12 bases outside the gene matches. Written as DNA, the CDR3 is TGTGCCAGCAGTGAGGGGGACACCGGGACAGCTTATGGCTACACCTTC. This codes for CASSEGDTGTAYGYTF. The variable domain in full, with the rest retrieved from reference TRBV2 and TRBJ1-2, is EPEVTQTPSHQVTQMGQEVILRCVPISNHLYFYWYRQILGQKVEFLVSFYNNEISEKSEIFDDQFSVERPDGSNFTLKIRSTKLEDSAMYFCASSEGDTGTAYGYTFGSGTRLTVV.

The chain combines TRBV2 with TRBJ1-2; 7 nucleotides match TRBD1. The length of the CDR3 is 16 residues. The V gene's germline CDR1 is SNHLY and CDR2 FYNNEI. J lost 4 bases, V lost 7 bases, and 15 bases had no gene match. The CDR3: CASMGVETGIGYGYTF. CDR3 coding DNA: TGTGCCAGCATGGGGGTAGAGACAGGGATCGGCTATGGCTACACCTTC.

J is TRBJ1-3 and V is TRBV29-1, with 7 bases fitting TRBD1. With V trimmed by 6 bases and J by 0 bases, 11 bases remained unmatched. CDR1 is SQVTM, CDR2 ANQGSEA, per germline. The CDR3 spans 16 residues. CDR3 amino acids: CSVLRDSDNSGNTIYF. The CDR3 region has the DNA TGCAGCGTCCTCCGGGACAGCGATAACTCTGGAAACACCATATATTTT.

The chain couples TRBV4-1 to TRBJ2-6, with a weak D call TRBD1 (6 bases). V lost 3 bases and J 2 bases, leaving 11 bases between the germline ends. The CDR3 runs to 16 residues. CDR1 and CDR2 from the germline V gene are MGHRA and YSYEKL. The CDR3 reads CASSHPDRTGANVLTF. The CDR3 region has the DNA TGCGCCAGCAGCCACCCCGACAGGACTGGGGCCAACGTCCTGACTTTC.

In nucleotides, the CDR3 is TGTGCCAGCAGCTCAACCGGGGAGCTGTTTTTT. This translates into CASSSTGELFF. The V and J genes are TRBV9 and TRBJ2-2, with D unclear. This CDR3 region has 11 residues. CDR1 SGDLS and CDR2 YYNGEE come from the germline V gene. With 4 bases removed from V and 5 bases from J, the gap between germline ends came to 3 bases.

V usage is TRBV4-1 and J usage is TRBJ2-7, with D possibly matching TRBD1 (5 bases). Trimming took 0 bases from V and 3 from J, leaving 12 bases between them. CDR1 is MGHRA, CDR2 YSYEKL, per germline. The CDR3 runs to 15 residues. CDR3 sequence: CASSQEGFQGYEQYF. DNA for the CDR3: TGCGCCAGCAGCCAAGAGGGGTTCCAGGGCTACGAGCAGTACTTC.